Listed here are 32 T cell receptor beta chains from one sample, sequenced in a study of OX40 agonist ivuxolimab in advanced cancers. Assay used: immunoSEQ multiplex PCR; TCRdb lists only in-frame clones, some missing. The data hold 45,000 or so clones, with roughly 90% observed a single time. The specimen was CD4+ or CD8+ T cells sorted from blood, collected in a trial of the OX40 agonist ivuxolimab. These receptors originate from an adult with an advanced solid tumor such as melanoma, head and neck, liver or kidney cancer.

This clone occurred once. The chain couples TRBV7-2 to TRBJ2-7; 9 nucleotides agree with TRBD2. In germline, CDR1 is SGHTA, CDR2 FQGNSA. J gave up 3 bases and V 7 bases, and 7 bases lay outside the gene matches. The CDR3 loop spans 14 amino acids. Written as DNA, the CDR3 is TGTGCCAGCAAGGGCGGCGGGGGGGTCTACGAGCAGTACTTC. Amino acid sequence: CASKGGGGVYEQYF. The variable domain in full, completed from reference TRBV7-2 and TRBJ2-7, reads GAGVSQSPSNKVTEKGKDVELRCDPISGHTALYWYRQSLGQGLEFLIYFQGNSAPDKSGLPSDRFSAERTGGSVSTLTIQRTQQEDSAVYLCASKGGGGVYEQYFGPGTRLTVT.

The J gene is TRBJ2-7, the V gene TRBV28; 12 bases agree with TRBD2. The CDR3 covers 17 residues. Germline V gene data show CDR1 as MDHEN and CDR2 as SYDVKM. V was clipped by 8 bases and J by 1 base; unmatched bases: 12. DNA for the CDR3: TGTGCCAGCCCCCCCGTCGGACTAGCGGGGACGTCCTACGAGCAGTACTTC. Residues: CASPPVGLAGTSYEQYF.

This sequence joins TRBV6-6 and TRBJ2-1, with 8 positions matching TRBD2. The V gene's germline CDR1 is MNHNY and CDR2 SVGAGI (reference sequence). The ends lost 2 bases at V and 8 bases at J; junction bases unmatched: 8. This CDR3 comprises 15 residues. The CDR3 DNA follows: TGTGCCAGCAGTTACAGGGCTAGCGGGCAGGATGAGCAGTTCTTC. It translates to CASSYRASGQDEQFF.

The chain links TRBV5-1 to TRBJ2-3; D gene uncertain. The CDR3 is 14 amino acids. V was cut by 0 bases and J by 0 bases, with 5 bases left in between. Germline V gene sequence: CDR1 SGHRS, CDR2 YFSETQ. The CDR3, as DNA: TGCGCCAGCAGCTTGGTGGAAAGCACAGATACGCAGTATTTT. Its protein is CASSLVESTDTQYF.

This chain joins TRBV18 and TRBJ1-1, with no clear D. V was clipped by 0 bases and J by 0 bases, with 14 bases between them. CDR3 length: 17 residues. Germline V lookup: CDR1 KGHSH, CDR2 LQKENI. This CDR3 is CASSPPGFSNMNTEAFF. DNA of the CDR3: TGTGCCAGCTCACCACCGGGATTCTCTAACATGAACACTGAAGCTTTCTTT.

This sequence joins TRBV9 and TRBJ2-1; 8 bases match TRBD1. Per the germline V gene, CDR1 is SGDLS and CDR2 is YYNGEE. CDR3 length: 16 residues. J gave up 6 bases and V 0 bases, and 8 bases lay outside the gene matches. The CDR3, as DNA: TGTGCCAGCAGCGTAGGGGGCCAGGGGGCGCGCAATGAGCAGTTCTTC. Its translation: CASSVGGQGARNEQFF.

The chain has TRBV6-5 and TRBJ1-1, with D perhaps TRBD1 (5 bases). Germline loops: CDR1 MNHEY, CDR2 SVGAGI. V gave up 5 bases and J gave up 10 bases, with 14 bases separating them. The CDR3 length is 12 residues. CDR3 sequence: CASSPGLRRAFF. Written as DNA, the CDR3 is TGTGCCAGCAGTCCAGGGCTTCGAAGAGCTTTCTTT.

The V call is TRBV5-1, the J call TRBJ2-3; 10 nucleotides line up with TRBD2. Unmatched junction bases numbered 4, after V lost 4 bases and J lost 2 bases. Per the germline V gene, CDR1 is SGHRS and CDR2 is YFSETQ. This CDR3 region has 15 residues. This chain's CDR3 is CASSGTSVLTDTQYF. CDR3 coding DNA: TGCGCCAGCAGCGGGACTAGCGTCCTCACAGATACGCAGTATTTT.

The chain links TRBV28 to TRBJ1-2; 8 bases are a match to TRBD1. In germline, CDR1 is MDHEN, CDR2 SYDVKM. The CDR3 is 11 residues long. V lost 6 bases and J lost 7; bases outside the gene matches: 1. This CDR3 is CASSGTGGYTF. CDR3 nucleotides: TGTGCCAGCAGCGGGACAGGTGGCTACACCTTC.

The sample holds one count of this clone. V usage is TRBV5-1 and J usage is TRBJ2-7; the match to TRBD1 covers 7 bases. V shed 3 bases and J 2 bases; nucleotides not matched to a gene: 5. Looked up from germline, CDR1 is SGHRS and CDR2 is YFSETQ. This CDR3 has 14 amino acids. CDR3 loop: CASSSRQGTYEQYF. DNA for the CDR3: TGCGCCAGCAGCTCCCGACAGGGCACCTACGAGCAGTACTTC.

This clone was counted once. This chain connects TRBV21-1 to TRBJ2-3; the D call of TRBD2 is as the table states it, not checked on the DNA. TRBV21-1 is labeled a pseudogene. The CDR3 runs to 16 residues. CDR3 amino acids: CASSYVAGESPDTQYF. The CDR3 nucleotides are TGTGCCAGCAGCTACGTAGCGGGAGAGAGTCCAGATACGCAGTATTTT.

The chain carries TRBV27 and TRBJ1-2, with D possibly TRBD1 on 5 matching bases. Trimming removed 4 bases at V and 4 bases at J, with 13 bases between. CDR3 length: 14 amino acids. Germline V gene data show CDR1 as MNHEY and CDR2 as SMNVEV (reference sequence). The CDR3 DNA follows: TGTGCCAGCAGTTCCATACATGACAGCTATGGCTACACCTTC. Protein sequence: CASSSIHDSYGYTF.

The rearrangement links TRBV6-1 to TRBJ1-1, with unresolved D. In germline, CDR1 is MNHNS, CDR2 SASEGT. The length of the CDR3 is 14 residues. V lost 5 bases to trimming and J lost 1 base, with 11 bases between them. The CDR3 bases are TGTGCCAGCAGTTTAACGGTGGGGAACACTGAAGCTTTCTTT. It encodes CASSLTVGNTEAFF.

This clone was seen a single time. V gene TRBV7-9 combines with J gene TRBJ2-4; D may be TRBD2 (6 bases). The CDR3 is 16 amino acids. The V gene lost 0 bases and the J gene lost 9 bases, with 18 bases spanning the gap. CDR1 SEHNR and CDR2 FQNEAQ come from the germline V gene (reference sequence). CDR3 nucleotides: TGTGCCAGCAGCTTAGCTGCCGGGGGTGGTATGGTCATTCAGTACTTC. It encodes CASSLAAGGGMVIQYF.

V and J are TRBV27 and TRBJ2-2; no reliable D call. V gave up 3 bases and J gave up 0 bases, with 20 bases separating them. Germline CDR1 reads MNHEY; CDR2 reads SMNVEV (reference sequence). There are 19 residues in the CDR3. The CDR3 region is CASSFPSRTGVPNTGELFF. The DNA of the CDR3 is TGTGCCAGCAGTTTCCCGAGCAGAACCGGAGTACCGAACACCGGGGAGCTGTTTTTT.

The chain employs TRBV5-1 and TRBJ1-2; no reliable D call. The germline V gene has CDR1 SGHRS and CDR2 YFSETQ. The V and J ends lost 0 bases and 5 bases respectively, with 11 bases between them. The CDR3 extends over 14 amino acids. In nucleotides, the CDR3 is TGCGCCAGCAGCTTGGAACAGTTTGGGTATGGCTACACCTTC. Residues: CASSLEQFGYGYTF.

This chain connects TRBV6-6 to TRBJ1-2; 9 nucleotides align to TRBD1. CDR1 MNHNY and CDR2 SVGAGI come from the germline V gene (reference sequence). This CDR3 contains 14 residues. Trimming took 6 bases from V and 3 from J; bases not matched to a gene: 5. Here the CDR3 DNA reads TGTGCCAGCAGAAAACAGGGGGCGGACTATGGCTACACCTTC. This translates into CASRKQGADYGYTF.

This clone occurred a few times. The chain is built from TRBV7-2 and TRBJ2-1; TRBD2 matches 11 bases. V lost 5 bases, J lost 0 bases, and 6 bases stayed unmatched. From germline, CDR1 is SGHTA and CDR2 FQGNSA. The CDR3 loop spans 17 amino acids. CDR3 loop: CASSVLAGGFSYNEQFF. The CDR3 region has the DNA TGTGCCAGCAGCGTCCTAGCGGGAGGTTTCTCCTACAATGAGCAGTTCTTC.

The chain has TRBV9 and TRBJ2-5; D remains ambiguous. This CDR3 spans 12 amino acids. V lost 2 bases to trimming and J lost 0 bases, with 2 bases between them. Germline V CDR1 and CDR2: SGDLS, YYNGEE. The chain's CDR3 is CASSVDQETQYF. As DNA, the CDR3 is TGTGCCAGCAGCGTGGACCAAGAGACCCAGTACTTC.

The rearrangement links TRBV6-6 to TRBJ1-2; 9 bases match TRBD1. The germline V gene encodes CDR1 MNHNY and CDR2 SVGAGI (reference sequence). This CDR3 has 16 residues. Unmatched junction bases numbered 3, after V lost 1 base and J lost 0 bases. CDR3 protein: CASSYLGQGPNYGYTF. For the CDR3, the DNA is TGTGCCAGCAGTTACTTGGGACAGGGACCTAACTATGGCTACACCTTC.

This chain joins TRBV5-5 and TRBJ1-2, with D possibly TRBD1 on 5 matching bases. V was pared by 4 bases and J by 3 bases, with 13 bases between. The CDR3 covers 14 residues. Germline V gene data show CDR1 as SGHKS and CDR2 as YYEKEE (reference sequence). Here the CDR3 reads CASSPARGDYGYTF. DNA for the CDR3: TGTGCCAGCAGCCCGGCCCGGGGGGACTATGGCTACACCTTC.

J is TRBJ1-5 and V is TRBV27; perhaps TRBD1 as D (6 bases). Germline CDR1 is MNHEY and CDR2 is SMNVEV (reference sequence). Trimming removed 6 bases from V and 1 base from J, with 13 bases in between. The CDR3 contains 15 residues. The CDR3 sequence: CASRTQGGSNQPQHF. The CDR3 DNA reads as TGTGCCAGCAGGACACAGGGAGGAAGCAATCAGCCCCAGCATTTT.

The chain joins TRBV7-2 to TRBJ2-7; D not certain. V was shortened by 2 bases and J by 3 bases, with 8 bases between the two germline ends. Per germline, CDR1 SGHTA and CDR2 FQGNSA. The CDR3 covers 13 residues. The CDR3 is CASSLTPLYEQYF. The CDR3 coding sequence is TGTGCCAGCAGCTTAACCCCCCTCTACGAGCAGTACTTC.

The chain employs TRBV19 and TRBJ1-5, with D unclear. The V gene's germline CDR1 is LNHDA and CDR2 SQIVND (reference sequence). V dropped 6 bases and J dropped 5 bases, with 11 bases sitting between them. This CDR3 comprises 13 residues. The CDR3 is CASSMLSDQPQHF. CDR3 nucleotides: TGTGCCAGTAGCATGCTTTCGGATCAGCCCCAGCATTTT.

This clone was observed a few times. The chain employs TRBV2 and TRBJ1-1; no definite D call. The V gene's germline CDR1 is SNHLY and CDR2 FYNNEI. V was shortened by 11 bases and J by 5 bases, with 12 bases between the two germline ends. The CDR3 is 11 residues long. This CDR3 is CACRLGTEAFF. Written as DNA, the CDR3 is TGTGCCTGCCGCCTTGGGACTGAAGCTTTCTTT.

The gene calls are TRBV29-1 and TRBJ2-5; a possible D gene is TRBD2 (5 bases). There are 12 residues in the CDR3. V gave up 5 bases and J gave up 4 bases, with 11 bases separating them. From germline, CDR1 is SQVTM and CDR2 ANQGSEA. CDR3 sequence reads: CSVKRYGETQYF. The CDR3 nucleotides are TGCAGCGTTAAGCGGTATGGAGAGACCCAGTACTTC.

The chain employs TRBV27 and TRBJ1-6; D is unclear. The CDR3 length is 16 residues. V was shortened by 4 bases and J by 7 bases, with 17 bases between the two germline ends. From germline, CDR1 is MNHEY and CDR2 SMNVEV (reference sequence). The CDR3, as DNA: TGTGCCAGCAGTTCTAGGGTCCCTCTTCCCAATTCACCCCTCCACTTT. Protein product: CASSSRVPLPNSPLHF.

The CDR3 sequence: CASSLIPGTNYEQYF. The CDR3 region has the DNA TGTGCCAGCAGCTTAATTCCCGGGACAAACTACGAGCAGTACTTC. V usage is TRBV7-3 and J usage is TRBJ2-7, with TRBD1 as a possible D gene (6 bases). This CDR3 is built from 15 residues. V was shortened by 1 base and J by 3 bases, with 13 bases between the two germline ends. The germline V gene has CDR1 SGHTA and CDR2 FQGTGA. Full variable domain (outside the CDR3, taken from reference TRBV7-3 and TRBJ2-7): GAGVSQTPSNKVTEKGKYVELRCDPISGHTALYWYRQSLGQGPEFLIYFQGTGAADDSGLPNDRFFAVRPEGSVSTLKIQRTERGDSAVYLCASSLIPGTNYEQYFGPGTRLTVT.

This clone showed up just once. The chain uses TRBV19 and TRBJ2-4; TRBD2 agrees at 9 bases. The V gene's germline CDR1 is LNHDA and CDR2 SQIVND (reference sequence). J gave up 6 bases and V 4 bases, and 1 base lay outside the gene matches. The CDR3 covers 13 residues. The CDR3 sequence: CASSTGLANIQYF. As DNA, the CDR3 is TGTGCCAGTAGTACGGGACTAGCAAACATTCAGTACTTC.

The rearrangement uses TRBV10-3 and TRBJ1-2; no reliable D call. CDR1 is ENHRY, CDR2 SYGVKD, per germline. The CDR3 covers 13 residues. Trimming pared 6 bases from V and 3 bases from J, leaving 11 bases between. The CDR3 protein is CAIRERTDYGYTF. The CDR3 DNA is TGTGCCATCAGGGAAAGGACGGACTATGGCTACACCTTC.

The chain carries TRBV14 and TRBJ2-6; D remains ambiguous. From germline, CDR1 is SGHDN and CDR2 FVKESK. V lost 3 bases, J lost 6 bases, and 9 bases lay in between. This CDR3 has 14 residues. The DNA of the CDR3 is TGTGCCAGCAGCCAGTCTTGGGTGGCCAACGTCCTGACTTTC. Protein product: CASSQSWVANVLTF. Based on the CDR3 plus reference TRBV14 and TRBJ2-6, the full variable domain is EAGVTQFPSHSVIEKGQTVTLRCDPISGHDNLYWYRRVMGKEIKFLLHFVKESKQDESGMPNNRFLAERTGGTYSTLKVQPAELEDSGVYFCASSQSWVANVLTFGAGSRLTVL.

The chain has TRBV10-3 and TRBJ2-1; 14 bases align to TRBD2. The CDR3 contains 15 residues. Losses at the gene ends were 4 bases for V and 7 bases for J; bases not matched to a gene: 3. The germline V gene has CDR1 ENHRY and CDR2 SYGVKD. The CDR3 sequence is CAISGGLAGANEQFF. DNA for the CDR3: TGTGCCATCAGTGGGGGACTAGCGGGAGCAAATGAGCAGTTCTTC.